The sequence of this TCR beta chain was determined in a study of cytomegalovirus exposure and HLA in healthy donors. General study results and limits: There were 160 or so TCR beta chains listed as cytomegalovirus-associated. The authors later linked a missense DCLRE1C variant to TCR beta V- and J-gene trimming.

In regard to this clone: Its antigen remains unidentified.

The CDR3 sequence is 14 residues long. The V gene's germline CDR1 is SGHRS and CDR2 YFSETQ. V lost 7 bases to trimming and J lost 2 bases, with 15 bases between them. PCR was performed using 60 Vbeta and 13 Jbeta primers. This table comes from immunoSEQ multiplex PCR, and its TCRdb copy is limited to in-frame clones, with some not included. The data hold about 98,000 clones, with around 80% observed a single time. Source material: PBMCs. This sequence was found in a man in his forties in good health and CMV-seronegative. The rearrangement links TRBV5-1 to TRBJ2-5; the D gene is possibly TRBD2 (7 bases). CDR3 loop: CASALGGAQETQYF. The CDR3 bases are TGCGCCAGCGCCCTGGGGGGGGCACAAGAGACCCAGTACTTC.